Listed below are T cell receptor beta chains from one sample, sequenced in a study of cytomegalovirus exposure and HLA in healthy donors. Measured with immunoSEQ multiplex PCR; TCRdb has only the in-frame clones, and not every one. In the table there are 240,000 or so clones, 80% to 85% of which are singletons. The sample taken for sequencing was PBMCs. Receptor source: a woman in her fifties or sixties in good health and CMV-seropositive. Each CDR3 is given with its conserved first and last residue. D genes are given only for firm matches. Size is omitted from some rows. Given values are once, few, many or a class for expanded clones.

TRBV5-4	NA	TRBJ2-1	TRBD2	TGTGCCAGCAGCATACCTAGCGGGAAGGGGGAGGAGCAGTTCTTC	CASSIPSGKGEEQFF
TRBV29-1	NA	TRBJ2-7	TRBD2	TGCAGCGTTAATGGATTCCTAGCGGGAGGGTCCTCCTACGAGCAGTACTTC	CSVNGFLAGGSSYEQYF
TRBV6-6	NA	TRBJ2-1	TRBD2	TGTGCCAGCAGACTCGGGACTAGCGGTAACAATGAGCAGTTCTTC	CASRLGTSGNNEQFF
TRBV6-1	NA	TRBJ1-2	TRBD1	TGTTCCAGTGAGGGGGCCTCAAACGGCTACACCTTC	CSSEGASNGYTF
TRBV27	few	TRBJ1-4	NA	TGTGCCAGCAGTTTGGCAGGGGCAGGGGAAAAACTGTTTTTT	CASSLAGAGEKLFF
TRBV19	NA	TRBJ1-1	NA	TGTGCCAGTAGTCCCAGTTTGACCCCGGGAGCTGAAGCTTTCTTT	CASSPSLTPGAEAFF
TRBV27	few	TRBJ2-7	TRBD2	TGTGCCAGCAGTTTCGCTAGCGGGAGAGGGGCCTACGAGCAGTACTTC	CASSFASGRGAYEQYF
TRBV6-5	NA	TRBJ2-2	TRBD1	TGTGCCAGCTGGGGACAGACGAACACCGGGGAGCTGTTTTTT	CASWGQTNTGELFF
TRBV9	NA	TRBJ2-1	TRBD1	TGTGCCAGCAGCCCAGACAGGGTTGAGCAGTTCTTC	CASSPDRVEQFF
TRBV25-1	NA	TRBJ2-7	NA	TGTGCCAGCAGTGATGGCAGGACCTACGAGCAGTACTTC	CASSDGRTYEQYF
TRBV28	NA	TRBJ1-3	TRBD1	TGTGCCAGCAGTCTACAGGGGATACTAAACACCATATATTTT	CASSLQGILNTIYF
TRBV19	NA	TRBJ2-7	TRBD2	TGTGCCAGTAGTACGAAAGGGGGGATTAGCGGGAGTACTTACGAGCAGTACTTC	CASSTKGGISGSTYEQYF
TRBV7-9	few	TRBJ2-1	NA	TGTGCCAGCAGCACCCCTGGGCAGGGTAGATTCTATGAGCAGTTCTTC	CASSTPGQGRFYEQFF
TRBV4-1	few	TRBJ2-7	NA	TGCGCCAGCAGCCAAGTCGGACTGAACTCCTACGAGCAGTACTTC	CASSQVGLNSYEQYF
TRBV19	NA	TRBJ1-2	NA	TGTGCCAGTAGGGGTGGACAGAGAGTCTATGGCTACACCTTC	CASRGGQRVYGYTF
TRBV6-5	NA	TRBJ1-3	NA	TGTGCCAGCACCAGGGTCCCTGGAAACACCATATATTTT	CASTRVPGNTIYF
TRBV11-2	NA	TRBJ1-3	TRBD1	TGTGCCAGCAGCATTGACAGGGGGAGTGGAAACACCATATATTTT	CASSIDRGSGNTIYF
TRBV16	NA	TRBJ2-2	NA	TGTGCCAGCAGCCAATCACTTAACACCGGGGAGCTGTTTTTT	CASSQSLNTGELFF